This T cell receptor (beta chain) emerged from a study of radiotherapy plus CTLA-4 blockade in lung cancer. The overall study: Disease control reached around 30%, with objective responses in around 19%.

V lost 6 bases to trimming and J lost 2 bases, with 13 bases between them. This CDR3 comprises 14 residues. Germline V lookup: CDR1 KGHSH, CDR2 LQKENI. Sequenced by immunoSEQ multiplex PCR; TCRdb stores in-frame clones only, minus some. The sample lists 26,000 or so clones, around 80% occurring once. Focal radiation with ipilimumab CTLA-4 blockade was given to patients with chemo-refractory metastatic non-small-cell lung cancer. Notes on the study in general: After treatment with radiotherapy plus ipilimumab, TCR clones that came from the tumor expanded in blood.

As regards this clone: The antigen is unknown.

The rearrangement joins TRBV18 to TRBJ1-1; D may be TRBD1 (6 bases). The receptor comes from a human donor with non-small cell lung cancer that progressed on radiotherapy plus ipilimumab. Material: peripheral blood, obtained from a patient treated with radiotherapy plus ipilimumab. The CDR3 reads CASSATGPNTEAFF. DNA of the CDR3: TGTGCCAGCTCGGCGACAGGCCCAAACACTGAAGCTTTCTTT.